The clone carrying this TCR beta chain was seen more than once but under ten times. Its antigen is still unknown. Total RNA was extracted at no less than 6 micrograms per sample. The data originate from a study of blood T cells in healthy people across ages. Study context: When template switching was applied, about one barcoded beta molecule was captured per two T cells. Notes on the study in general: Long-lived donors carried more naive CD4+ cells and greater diversity than aged donors.

The second PCR ran about 6 to 12 cycles with a sample-barcoded 5' primer and J-beta primers. Tags on each cDNA molecule came from a template-switch adaptor with 12 random nucleotides. Each CDR3 protein is one row after TCRdb ran MiXCR on the 5' RACE reads. The sample yields 700,000 or so distinct CDR3 sequences, around 43% seen once. The CDR3 totals 15 residues. V lost 5 bases and J lost 0; bases outside the gene matches: 6. The sample consisted of blood. The V gene is TRBV12-3 or TRBV12-4, the J gene TRBJ2-7, with 8 bases that match TRBD2. The sequence derives from an older man in good health. DNA of the CDR3: TGTGCCAGCAGTACCGGGACTAGGCACTCCTACGAGCAGTACTTC. It is translated as CASSTGTRHSYEQYF.